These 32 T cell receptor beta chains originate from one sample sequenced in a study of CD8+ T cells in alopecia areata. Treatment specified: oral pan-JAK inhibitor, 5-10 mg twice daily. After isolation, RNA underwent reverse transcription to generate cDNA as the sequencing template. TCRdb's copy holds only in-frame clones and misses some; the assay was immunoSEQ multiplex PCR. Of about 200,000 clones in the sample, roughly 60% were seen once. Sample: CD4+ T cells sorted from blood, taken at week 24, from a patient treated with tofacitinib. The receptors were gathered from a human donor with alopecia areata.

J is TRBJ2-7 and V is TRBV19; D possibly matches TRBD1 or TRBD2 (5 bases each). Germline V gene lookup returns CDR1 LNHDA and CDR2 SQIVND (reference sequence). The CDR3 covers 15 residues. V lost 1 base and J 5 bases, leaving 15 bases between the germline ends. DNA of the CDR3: TGTGCCAGTAGTATAGGTCGGGGCAGGGCCCACGAGCAGTACTTC. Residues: CASSIGRGRAHEQYF.

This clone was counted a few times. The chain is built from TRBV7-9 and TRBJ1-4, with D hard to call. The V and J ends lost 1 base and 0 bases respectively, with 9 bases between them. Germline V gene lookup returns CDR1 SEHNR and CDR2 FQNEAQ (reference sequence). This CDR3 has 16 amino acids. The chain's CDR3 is CASSLGVGATNEKLFF. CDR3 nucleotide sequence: TGTGCCAGCAGCTTAGGAGTCGGGGCAACTAATGAAAAACTGTTTTTT.

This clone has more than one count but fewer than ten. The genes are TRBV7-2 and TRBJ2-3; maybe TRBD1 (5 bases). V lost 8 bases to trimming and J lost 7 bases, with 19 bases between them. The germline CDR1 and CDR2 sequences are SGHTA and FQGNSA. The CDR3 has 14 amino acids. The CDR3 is CASGSDTGAYTQYF. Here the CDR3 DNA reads TGTGCCAGCGGATCGGACACTGGCGCGTATACGCAGTATTTT.

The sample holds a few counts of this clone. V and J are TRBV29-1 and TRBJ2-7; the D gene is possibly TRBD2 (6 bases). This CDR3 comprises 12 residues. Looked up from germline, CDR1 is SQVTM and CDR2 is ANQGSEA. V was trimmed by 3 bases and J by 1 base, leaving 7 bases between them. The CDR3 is CSVDGGSYEQYF. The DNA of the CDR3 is TGCAGCGTTGATGGAGGGTCCTACGAGCAGTACTTC.

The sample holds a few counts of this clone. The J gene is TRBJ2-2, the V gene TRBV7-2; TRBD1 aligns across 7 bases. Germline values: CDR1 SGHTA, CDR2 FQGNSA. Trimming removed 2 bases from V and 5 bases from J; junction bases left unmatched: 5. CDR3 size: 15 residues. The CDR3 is CASSLRQGDTGELFF. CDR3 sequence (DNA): TGTGCCAGCAGCTTACGTCAGGGGGATACCGGGGAGCTGTTTTTT.

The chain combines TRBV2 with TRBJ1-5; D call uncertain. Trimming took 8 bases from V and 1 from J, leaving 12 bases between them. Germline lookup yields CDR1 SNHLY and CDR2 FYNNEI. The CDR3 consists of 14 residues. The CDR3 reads CASEPKLSNQPQHF. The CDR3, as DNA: TGTGCCAGCGAACCCAAACTCAGCAATCAGCCCCAGCATTTT.

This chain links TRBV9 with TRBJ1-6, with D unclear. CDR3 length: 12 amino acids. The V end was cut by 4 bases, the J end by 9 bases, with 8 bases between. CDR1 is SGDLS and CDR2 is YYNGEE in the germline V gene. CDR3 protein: CASSTSGSPLHF. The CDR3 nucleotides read TGTGCCAGCAGCACCAGCGGTTCACCCCTCCACTTT.

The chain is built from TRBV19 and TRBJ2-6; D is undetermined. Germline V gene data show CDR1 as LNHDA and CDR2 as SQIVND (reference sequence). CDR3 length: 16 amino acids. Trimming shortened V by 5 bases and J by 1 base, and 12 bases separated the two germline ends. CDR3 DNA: TGTGCCAGTAGTCCCCGGTGGGGTTCTGGGGCCAACGTCCTGACTTTC. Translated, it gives CASSPRWGSGANVLTF.

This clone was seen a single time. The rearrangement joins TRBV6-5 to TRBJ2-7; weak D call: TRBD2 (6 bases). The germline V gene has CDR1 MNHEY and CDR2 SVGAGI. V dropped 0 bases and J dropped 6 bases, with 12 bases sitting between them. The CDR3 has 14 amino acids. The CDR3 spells CASSYSGGRREQYF. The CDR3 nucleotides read TGTGCCAGCAGTTACTCCGGGGGTCGCCGCGAGCAGTACTTC.

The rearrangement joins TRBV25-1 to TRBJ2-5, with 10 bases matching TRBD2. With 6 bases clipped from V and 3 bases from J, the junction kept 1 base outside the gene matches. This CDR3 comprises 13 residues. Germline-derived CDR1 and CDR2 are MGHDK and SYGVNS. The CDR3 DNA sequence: TGTGCCAGCAGCACTAGCGGGGAAGAGACCCAGTACTTC. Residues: CASSTSGEETQYF.

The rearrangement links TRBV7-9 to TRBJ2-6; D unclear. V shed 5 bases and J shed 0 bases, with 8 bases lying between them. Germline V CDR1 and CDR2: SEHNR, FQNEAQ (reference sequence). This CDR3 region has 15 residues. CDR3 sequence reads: CASSPPGSGANVLTF. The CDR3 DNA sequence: TGTGCCAGCAGCCCACCAGGCTCTGGGGCCAACGTCCTGACTTTC.

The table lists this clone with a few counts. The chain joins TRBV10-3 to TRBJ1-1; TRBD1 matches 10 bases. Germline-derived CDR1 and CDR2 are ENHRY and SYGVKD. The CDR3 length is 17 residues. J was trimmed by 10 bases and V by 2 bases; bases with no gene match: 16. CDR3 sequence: CAISEPGTGADVGRAFF. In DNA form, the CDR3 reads TGTGCCATCAGTGAGCCTGGGACAGGGGCGGATGTCGGAAGAGCTTTCTTT.

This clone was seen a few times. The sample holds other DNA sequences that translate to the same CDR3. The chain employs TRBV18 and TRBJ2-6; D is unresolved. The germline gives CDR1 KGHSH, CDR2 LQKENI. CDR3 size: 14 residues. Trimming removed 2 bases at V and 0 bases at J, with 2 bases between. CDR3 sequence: CASSPSSGANVLTF. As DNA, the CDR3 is TGTGCCAGCTCACCAAGCTCTGGGGCCAACGTCCTGACTTTC. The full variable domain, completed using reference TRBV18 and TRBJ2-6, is NAGVMQNPRHLVRRRGQEARLRCSPMKGHSHVYWYRQLPEEGLKFMVYLQKENIIDESGMPKERFSAEFPKEGPSILRIQQVVRGDSAAYFCASSPSSGANVLTFGAGSRLTVL.

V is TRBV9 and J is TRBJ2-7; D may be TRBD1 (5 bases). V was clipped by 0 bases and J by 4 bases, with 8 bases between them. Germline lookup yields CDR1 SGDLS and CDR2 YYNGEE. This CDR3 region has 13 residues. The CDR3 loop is CASSVGAGYEQYF. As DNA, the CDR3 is TGTGCCAGCAGCGTAGGGGCAGGGTACGAGCAGTACTTC.

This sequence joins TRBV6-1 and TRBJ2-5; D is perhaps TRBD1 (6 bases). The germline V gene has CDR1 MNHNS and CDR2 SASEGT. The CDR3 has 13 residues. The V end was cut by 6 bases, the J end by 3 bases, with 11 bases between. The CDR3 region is CASSEHREETQYF. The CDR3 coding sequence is TGTGCCAGCAGCGAACACAGGGAAGAGACCCAGTACTTC.

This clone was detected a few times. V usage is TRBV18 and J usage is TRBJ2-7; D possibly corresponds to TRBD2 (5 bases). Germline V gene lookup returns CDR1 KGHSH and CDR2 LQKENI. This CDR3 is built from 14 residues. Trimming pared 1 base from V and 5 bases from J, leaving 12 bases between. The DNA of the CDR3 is TGTGCCAGCTCACCACAGGGAAGGAGGAACGAGCAGTACTTC. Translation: CASSPQGRRNEQYF.

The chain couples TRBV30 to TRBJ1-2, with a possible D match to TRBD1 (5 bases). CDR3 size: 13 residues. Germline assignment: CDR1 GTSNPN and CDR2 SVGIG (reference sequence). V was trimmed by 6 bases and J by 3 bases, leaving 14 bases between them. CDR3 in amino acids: CACKAGGYYGYTF. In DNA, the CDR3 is TGTGCCTGCAAAGCGGGGGGTTACTATGGCTACACCTTC.

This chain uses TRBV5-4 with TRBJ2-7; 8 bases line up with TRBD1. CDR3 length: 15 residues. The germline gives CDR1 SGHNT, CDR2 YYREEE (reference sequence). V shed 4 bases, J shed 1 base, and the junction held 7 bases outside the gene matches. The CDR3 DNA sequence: TGTGCCAGCAGCACAGGGGGATTAGGGTCCTACGAGCAGTACTTC. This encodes CASSTGGLGSYEQYF. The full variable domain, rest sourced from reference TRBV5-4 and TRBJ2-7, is ETGVTQSPTHLIKTRGQQVTLRCSSQSGHNTVSWYQQALGQGPQFIFQYYREEENGRGNFPPRFSGLQFPNYSSELNVNALELDDSALYLCASSTGGLGSYEQYFGPGTRLTVT.

CDR3 sequence reads: CASSPGFGGYTF. CDR3 nucleotides: TGTGCCAGCAGCCCAGGATTTGGCGGCTACACCTTC. V is TRBV9 and J is TRBJ1-2; D not resolved. The CDR3 is made up of 12 amino acids. Trimming removed 4 bases from V and 8 bases from J, with 12 bases in between. CDR1 is SGDLS and CDR2 is YYNGEE in the germline V gene. The full variable domain, with the rest looked up from reference TRBV9 and TRBJ1-2, is DSGVTQTPKHLITATGQRVTLRCSPRSGDLSVYWYQQSLDQGLQFLIQYYNGEERAKGNILERFSAQQFPDLHSELNLSSLELGDSALYFCASSPGFGGYTFGSGTRLTVV.

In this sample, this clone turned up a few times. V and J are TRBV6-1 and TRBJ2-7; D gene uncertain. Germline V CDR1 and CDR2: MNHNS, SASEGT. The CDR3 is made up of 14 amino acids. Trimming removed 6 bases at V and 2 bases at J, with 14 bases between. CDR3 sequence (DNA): TGTGCCAGCAGGATCGCGACAAACACCTACGAGCAGTACTTC. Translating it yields CASRIATNTYEQYF.

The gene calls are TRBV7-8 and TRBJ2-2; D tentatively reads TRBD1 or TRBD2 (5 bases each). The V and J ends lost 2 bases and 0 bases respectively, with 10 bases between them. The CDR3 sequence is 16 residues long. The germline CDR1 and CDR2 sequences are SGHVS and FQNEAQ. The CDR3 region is CASSLYEGSNTGELFF. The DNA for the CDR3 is TGTGCCAGCAGCTTATATGAGGGGTCGAACACCGGGGAGCTGTTTTTT.

DNA for the CDR3: TGTGCCAGCAGTGTACTAGCGGGGGGGCGCACCGGGGAGCTGTTTTTT. Protein sequence: CASSVLAGGRTGELFF. This sequence joins TRBV27 and TRBJ2-2; 13 bases fit TRBD2. The trim removed 5 bases at V and 4 bases at J, leaving 4 bases unmatched. CDR1 and CDR2 from the germline V gene are MNHEY and SMNVEV (reference sequence). This CDR3 is built from 16 residues.

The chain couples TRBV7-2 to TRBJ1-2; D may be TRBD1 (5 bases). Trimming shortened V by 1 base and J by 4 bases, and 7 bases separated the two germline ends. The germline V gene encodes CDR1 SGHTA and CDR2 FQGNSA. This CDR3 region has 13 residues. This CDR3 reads CASSLDRIYGYTF. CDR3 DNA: TGTGCCAGCAGCTTAGACAGGATCTATGGCTACACCTTC.

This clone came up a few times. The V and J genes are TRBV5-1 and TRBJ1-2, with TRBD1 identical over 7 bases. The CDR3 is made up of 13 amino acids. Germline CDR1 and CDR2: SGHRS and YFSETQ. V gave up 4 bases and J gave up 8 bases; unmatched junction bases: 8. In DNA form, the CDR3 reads TGCGCCAGCAGCCAGGACAGGAGGGACGGCTACACCTTC. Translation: CASSQDRRDGYTF.

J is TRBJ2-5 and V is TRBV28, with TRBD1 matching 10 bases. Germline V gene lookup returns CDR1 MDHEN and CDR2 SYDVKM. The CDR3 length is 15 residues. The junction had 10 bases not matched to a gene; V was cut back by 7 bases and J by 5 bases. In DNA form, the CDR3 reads TGTGCCAGCAATCCACCGGGACAGGGGAGGGAGACCCAGTACTTC. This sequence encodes CASNPPGQGRETQYF.

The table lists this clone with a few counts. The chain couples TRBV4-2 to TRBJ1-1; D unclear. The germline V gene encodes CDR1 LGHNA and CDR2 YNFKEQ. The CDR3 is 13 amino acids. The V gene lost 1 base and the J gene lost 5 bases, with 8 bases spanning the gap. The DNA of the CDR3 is TGTGCCAGCAGCCAAGCTGACCGGACTGAAGCTTTCTTT. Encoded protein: CASSQADRTEAFF.

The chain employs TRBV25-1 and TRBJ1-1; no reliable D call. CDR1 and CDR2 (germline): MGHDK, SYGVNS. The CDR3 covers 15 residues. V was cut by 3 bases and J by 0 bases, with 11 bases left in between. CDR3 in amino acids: CASSDPGEVNTEAFF. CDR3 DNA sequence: TGTGCCAGCAGTGACCCGGGAGAGGTGAACACTGAAGCTTTCTTT.

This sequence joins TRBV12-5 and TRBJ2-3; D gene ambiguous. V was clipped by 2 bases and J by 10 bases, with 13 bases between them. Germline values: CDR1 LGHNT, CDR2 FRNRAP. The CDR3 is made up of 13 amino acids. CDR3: CASGLLPGEAQYF. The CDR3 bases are TGTGCTAGTGGTTTGCTTCCAGGTGAGGCGCAGTATTTT. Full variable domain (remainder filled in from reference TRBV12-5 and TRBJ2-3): DARVTQTPRHKVTEMGQEVTMRCQPILGHNTVFWYRQTMMQGLELLAYFRNRAPLDDSGMPKDRFSAEMPDATLATLKIQPSEPRDSAVYFCASGLLPGEAQYFGPGTRLTVL.

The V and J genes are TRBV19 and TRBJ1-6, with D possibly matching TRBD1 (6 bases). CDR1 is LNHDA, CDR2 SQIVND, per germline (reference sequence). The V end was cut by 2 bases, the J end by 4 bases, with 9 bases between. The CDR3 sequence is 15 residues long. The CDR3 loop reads CASSIQQGYNSPLHF. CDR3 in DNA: TGTGCCAGTAGTATACAGCAGGGGTATAATTCACCCCTCCACTTT.

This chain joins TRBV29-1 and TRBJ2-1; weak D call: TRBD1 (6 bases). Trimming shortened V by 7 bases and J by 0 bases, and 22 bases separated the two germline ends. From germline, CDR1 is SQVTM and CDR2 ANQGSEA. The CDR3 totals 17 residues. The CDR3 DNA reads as TGCAGCGCTGACCCCAAGCGTACAGGGAGCTCCTACAATGAGCAGTTCTTC. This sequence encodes CSADPKRTGSSYNEQFF.

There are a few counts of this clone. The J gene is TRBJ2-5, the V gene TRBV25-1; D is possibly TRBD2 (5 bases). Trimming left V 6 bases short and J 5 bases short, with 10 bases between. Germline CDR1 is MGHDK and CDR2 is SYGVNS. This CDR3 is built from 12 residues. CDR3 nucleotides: TGTGCCAGCAGGGGGAGTGGGGAGACCCAGTACTTC. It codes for CASRGSGETQYF. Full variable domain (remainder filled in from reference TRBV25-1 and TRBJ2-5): EADIYQTPRYLVIGTGKKITLECSQTMGHDKMYWYQQDPGMELHLIHYSYGVNSTEKGDLSSESTVSRIRTEHFPLTLESARPSHTSQYLCASRGSGETQYFGPGTRLLVL.

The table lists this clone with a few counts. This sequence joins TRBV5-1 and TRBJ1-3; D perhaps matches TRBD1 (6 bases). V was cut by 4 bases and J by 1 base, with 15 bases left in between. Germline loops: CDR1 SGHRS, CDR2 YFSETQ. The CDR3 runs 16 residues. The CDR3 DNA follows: TGCGCCAGCAGCAACGGACAGACGGCGTCTGGAAACACCATATATTTT. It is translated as CASSNGQTASGNTIYF.